This TCR beta chain was captured by sequencing in a study of identical twins (dated by TCRdb to the mid-2010s). For context, the study as a whole: To test whether fetal clonotypes persist, this study deep-sequenced TCR alpha and beta repertoires from monozygotic twins, from unrelated adults of various ages, and from cord blood. To rule out contamination, replicate twin experiments were performed at different times with different library preparation protocols.

All donors were healthy Caucasians. Three pairs of female monozygotic twins, all aged about 18 to 30 years, were included in the twin cohort. Miltenyi CD45RO+ enrichment and human naive T-cell isolation kits were used to isolate memory (CD45RO+) and naive T cells from PBMC. Findings and caveats that apply to the study as a whole: Compared with coincidental sharing between unrelated individuals, an excess of low generation-probability sequences was observed among out-of-frame TCR alpha sequences shared between twins. Zero-insertion analyses could be partly confounded by invariant T cells such as MAIT and iNKT, though diverse VJ usage argued against such confounding for most clonotypes. Out-of-frame TCR alpha sharing in monozygotic twins was systematically underestimated by recombination models, whereas sharing between unrelated individuals was in agreement with the recombination models. Because the same donors could not be followed over many years, the conclusions relied on cross-sectional statistical analysis. Excess twin sharing in beta out-of-frame sequences was weaker because fewer shared sequences lowered the signal-to-noise ratio. Abundant cord blood beta clonotypes carried fewer insertions; young adult naive repertoires showed a weaker similar trend, while memory repertoires showed none.

Receptor amplification or capture employed 5' RACE. Sequencing was performed on an Illumina HiSeq 2000. Template switching introduced a universal primer binding site; the final cDNA contained a unique molecular identifier, enabling accurate counting of TCR cDNA molecules. Specific primers in the conserved constant-segment region were used to synthesize first-strand cDNA for the TCR alpha and beta chains. To control for contamination, every cDNA library carried two barcodes: a SMART-Mk sample barcode plus Illumina barcodes. TruSeq adapter sequences along with Illumina sample barcodes were introduced in two successive PCR steps. The Illumina HiSeq platform was used with custom primers to sequence TCR alpha and beta cDNA libraries. The paper's data handling went like this. Raw reads were processed with MiGEC to extract unique molecular identifiers, and MiXCR was used to determine CDR3 positions. Recombination models were inferred per individual with the repgenHMM and IGoR tools using an EM algorithm. The tcR package in R was used for shared clonotype analysis, with sharing normalized by the product of cloneset sizes. Out-of-frame nonproductive sequences were analyzed to study raw recombination free of thymic and clonal selection effects. In-frame beta chains were kept once TCRdb had trimmed the public reads at Q25 with fastp and called clones with MiXCR. CDR3 protein sequences are deduplicated, and each keeps its most common genes and DNA. The V and J calls reflect TCRdb's pipeline rather than the authors' work. Across this sample there are about 240,000 distinct CDR3 sequences, with more than 9.5% seen only once. Together, the top ten hold approximately 4% of the sample.

This clonotype was recorded many times. Its antigen remains unidentified. No much larger clone is present one base from it, and per-base qualities are unavailable. This sample was also put to use in a study of yellow fever vaccine responses in identical twins. The other study reports the following: The authors reported that the T cell response to vaccination in identical twins appeared partly convergent and partly personalized. Focusing on identical twins, the study followed the T cell clones that responded to the vaccine, and did so with precision.

This TCR was recovered from a woman aged 18-30 years in good health. Sequencing used memory (CD45RO+) T cells sorted from blood. The sample's cell subset or site label is to be understood as: CD45RO+ enriched T cells.

The DNA sequence reads TGTGCCAGCAGTTTCAGGGAAGATACGCAGTATTTT. It is translated as CASSFREDTQYF. In this chain, TRBV12-3 or TRBV12-4 is recombined with TRBJ2-3; TRBD1 is perhaps the D gene, given 5 matching bases. V is clipped by 3 bases and J by 5 bases, and the sequence between their germline boundaries is 6 bases long. Measured from the cysteine to the phenylalanine, the CDR3 is 12 residues long. The CDR3 DNA has 36 bases and is translated from base 1.